This T cell receptor beta chain was identified during a study of blood T cells in healthy people across ages. General observations from the study: There was a strong correlation between TCR beta diversity and naive T cell percentage. Diversity estimates drawn from one million T cells were deemed underestimates.

No fewer than 6 million PBMCs went into each sample. Each sample provided at least 6 micrograms of extracted total RNA. Through a sample-barcoded 5' primer and a J-beta primer mix, a second PCR was run for roughly 6 to 11 cycles. TCRdb analysed the 5' RACE reads with MiXCR anew, one entry per CDR3 protein. This sample has 1.5 million to 2 million distinct CDR3 sequences, with roughly 30% found just once. About this clonotype itself: The antigen is undetermined.

The germline CDR1 and CDR2 sequences are DFQATT and SNEGSKA (reference sequence). With 5 bases clipped from V and 5 bases from J, the junction kept 7 bases outside the gene matches. The CDR3 is 13 amino acids. The chain is built from TRBV20-1 and TRBJ2-5; TRBD2 aligns across 8 bases. Specimen: blood. The TCR comes from a woman aged 25-40 years in good health. CDR3 region: CSACGPGGETQYF. The CDR3 bases are TGCAGTGCTTGCGGGCCGGGGGGGGAGACCCAGTACTTC.